The following is a TCR beta chain sequence with its context. The antigen is unknown. The CDR3 regions of TCR beta were amplified from RNA transcripts. The study used the HTBI primer set for a first-round RT-PCR of the TCR CDR3. TCRdb fed the multiplex PCR reads into MiXCR, producing one record per CDR3 protein. This sample carries approximately 740,000 distinct CDR3 sequences, about 14% of them seen once, and the ten largest clones take approximately 10%. This specimen comes from a study of T cells in Graves' hyperthyroidism and ophthalmopathy. Germline V gene sequence: CDR1 DFQATT, CDR2 SNEGSKA (reference sequence). The V and J ends lost 0 bases and 4 bases, in that order; junction bases with no gene match: 9. The CDR3 extends over 16 amino acids. The study's findings and limits: Before onset, ophthalmopathy was predicted by the model a median around 6.5 months earlier.

The rearrangement links TRBV20-1 to TRBJ2-1; TRBD2 matches at 7 bases. The receptor was isolated from a woman younger than 35 with Graves' hyperthyroidism. The sequencing input was blood. The DNA for the CDR3 is TGCAGTGCTAGAGATCTTATCGGGGGGTCGTACAATGAGCAGTTCTTC. It codes for CSARDLIGGSYNEQFF.